Listed below are T cell receptor beta chains from one sample, sequenced in a study of T cell responses to AZD1222 COVID-19 vaccine. Some clones are missing from TCRdb's copy, which holds only in-frame ones; the method was immunoSEQ multiplex PCR. Of about 130,000 clones in the sample, just under 95% were seen once. The sample consisted of peripheral blood, taken 28 days after the second AZD1222 dose. The origin of the receptors is an adult who received the AZD1222 COVID-19 vaccine. Each CDR3 is given without its conserved first and last residue.

cdr3_length: 13
j_call: TRBJ2-7
v_call: TRBV7-9
cdr3_aa: ASSLVRGGYYEQY

cdr3_length: 13
j_call: TRBJ2-7
v_call: TRBV4-3
cdr3_aa: ASGVSGGPFYEQY

cdr3_length: 12
j_call: TRBJ1-1
v_call: TRBV6-5
cdr3_aa: ASSYAGSRAEAF

cdr3_length: 13
j_call: TRBJ1-1
v_call: TRBV10-3
cdr3_aa: AIRQADGTGAEAF

cdr3_length: 13
j_call: TRBJ1-1
v_call: TRBV6-2/TRBV6-3
cdr3_aa: ASSYSAMGNTEAF

cdr3_length: 12
j_call: TRBJ2-7
v_call: TRBV30
cdr3_aa: AWSALAVSYEQY

cdr3_length: 12
j_call: TRBJ2-7
v_call: TRBV7-2
cdr3_aa: ASSLGGGPEEQY

cdr3_length: 11
j_call: TRBJ2-7
v_call: TRBV30
cdr3_aa: AWTRRGGYEQY

cdr3_length: 12
j_call: TRBJ2-4
v_call: TRBV19
cdr3_aa: ASHGGLAKNIQY

cdr3_length: 12
j_call: TRBJ1-3
v_call: TRBV7-2
cdr3_aa: ASSLFGFGNTIY

cdr3_length: 14
j_call: TRBJ2-3
v_call: TRBV4-3
cdr3_aa: ASSQVAGTETDTQY

cdr3_length: 13
j_call: TRBJ2-5
v_call: TRBV10-3
cdr3_aa: AISESTSGQETQY

cdr3_length: 11
j_call: TRBJ2-1
v_call: TRBV6-4
cdr3_aa: ASSDSGYNEQF

cdr3_length: 12
j_call: TRBJ1-3
v_call: TRBV30
cdr3_aa: AWRLTGDGNTIY

cdr3_length: 12
j_call: TRBJ1-2
v_call: TRBV28
cdr3_aa: ASSPPGESYGYT

cdr3_length: 10
j_call: TRBJ1-4
v_call: TRBV25-1
cdr3_aa: ASSAEGGKLF

cdr3_length: 10
j_call: TRBJ2-7
v_call: TRBV5-1
cdr3_aa: ASAAGAGEQY

cdr3_length: 12
j_call: TRBJ2-2
v_call: TRBV15
cdr3_aa: ATSTGMVTGELF

cdr3_length: 14
j_call: TRBJ2-5
v_call: TRBV25-1
cdr3_aa: ASSEWGSGRLETQY

cdr3_length: 14
j_call: TRBJ2-7
v_call: TRBV27
cdr3_aa: ASSLRGGGGSYEQY

cdr3_length: 15
j_call: TRBJ1-1
v_call: TRBV14
cdr3_aa: ASSQDWSFPGGTEAF

cdr3_length: 13
j_call: TRBJ2-7
v_call: TRBV7-2
cdr3_aa: ASSPGLAVTYEQY

cdr3_length: 13
j_call: TRBJ2-7
v_call: TRBV7-2
cdr3_aa: ASSLDRGGPHEQY

cdr3_length: 13
j_call: TRBJ1-5
v_call: TRBV7-2
cdr3_aa: ASSLRYNSNQPQH

cdr3_length: 12
j_call: TRBJ1-1
v_call: TRBV6-6
cdr3_aa: ASSLTWTLTEAF

cdr3_length: 10
j_call: TRBJ2-5
v_call: TRBV18
cdr3_aa: ASSLPGETQY

cdr3_length: 14
j_call: TRBJ1-5
v_call: TRBV4-1
cdr3_aa: ASSQADRVGSQPQH

cdr3_length: 14
j_call: TRBJ2-1
v_call: TRBV6-5
cdr3_aa: ASSYGAGEWSNEQF

cdr3_length: 9
j_call: TRBJ2-3
v_call: TRBV2
cdr3_aa: ASGGTDTQY

cdr3_length: 11
j_call: TRBJ1-1
v_call: TRBV6-5
cdr3_aa: ASSRLQNTEAF

cdr3_length: 13
j_call: TRBJ1-5
v_call: TRBV28
cdr3_aa: ASSLTGASNQPQH

cdr3_length: 11
j_call: TRBJ2-1
v_call: TRBV29-1
cdr3_aa: SVEDGTSNEQF

cdr3_length: 10
j_call: TRBJ2-5
v_call: TRBV30
cdr3_aa: AWSVGGETQY

cdr3_length: 13
j_call: TRBJ1-2
v_call: TRBV6-5
cdr3_aa: ASSYHYREGYGYT

cdr3_length: 13
j_call: TRBJ1-4
v_call: TRBV15
cdr3_aa: ATSRAAPLREKLF

cdr3_length: 14
j_call: TRBJ2-7
v_call: TRBV21-1
cdr3_aa: ASSNPRRGLSLEQY

cdr3_length: 13
j_call: TRBJ2-7
v_call: TRBV6-6
cdr3_aa: ASRNAGGSTYEQY

cdr3_length: 12
j_call: TRBJ1-6
v_call: TRBV30
cdr3_aa: AWSFNSYNSPLH

cdr3_length: 11
j_call: TRBJ1-1
v_call: TRBV7-3
cdr3_aa: ASSFSANTEAF

cdr3_length: 14
j_call: TRBJ1-4
v_call: TRBV10-3
cdr3_aa: AISESGTGERKKLF